This T cell receptor beta chain was documented in a study of shared clonotypes between healthy human individuals. Study as a whole: Aged between 18 and 49, the donors were a couple of women and a few men.

It was about 190 ng DNA, approximately 30,000 T cell genomes, that sorted-subset replicate PCRs used. The method was immunoSEQ multiplex PCR; TCRdb's version includes in-frame clones alone and lacks a portion of them. The sample has approximately 2,000,000 clones; 85% to 95% are singletons. The origin of this receptor is a man between 18 and 29 years old in good health. Some clones in this sample may be carry-over from other donors' samples. Sequencing input: naive CD4+ T cells from PBMCs. Subset indicated: CD45RA+ positively selected.

The CDR3 sequence: CASSFRLTAGGQETQYF. The CDR3 bases are TGCGCCAGCAGCTTTAGACTCACGGCGGGAGGCCAAGAGACCCAGTACTTC. This sequence joins TRBV5-1 and TRBJ2-5, with 8 bases fitting TRBD2. This CDR3 spans 17 amino acids. Germline lookup yields CDR1 SGHRS and CDR2 YFSETQ. Trimming cost V 2 bases and J 1 base; bases outside gene matches: 10.